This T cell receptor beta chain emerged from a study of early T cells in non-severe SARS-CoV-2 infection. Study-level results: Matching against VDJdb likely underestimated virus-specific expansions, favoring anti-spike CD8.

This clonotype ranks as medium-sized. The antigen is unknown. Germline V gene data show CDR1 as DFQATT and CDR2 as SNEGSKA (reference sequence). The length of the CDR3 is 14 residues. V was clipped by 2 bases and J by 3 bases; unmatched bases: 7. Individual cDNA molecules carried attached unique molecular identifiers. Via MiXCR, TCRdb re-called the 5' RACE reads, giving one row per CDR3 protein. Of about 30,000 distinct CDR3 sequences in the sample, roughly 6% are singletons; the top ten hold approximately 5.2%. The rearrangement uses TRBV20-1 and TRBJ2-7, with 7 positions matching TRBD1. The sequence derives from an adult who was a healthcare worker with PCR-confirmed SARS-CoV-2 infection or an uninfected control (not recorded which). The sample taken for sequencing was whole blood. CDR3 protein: CSARSGTVYYEQYF. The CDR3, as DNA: TGCAGTGCTAGATCGGGGACAGTTTACTACGAGCAGTACTTC.